The 13 T cell receptor beta chains below come from one sample, sequenced in a study of shared clonotypes between healthy human individuals (dated by TCRdb to about 2020). CD8 naive samples were CD45RO-negative cells positively selected for CCR7, giving a CD45RA+CCR7+ population that excluded TemRA cells. The library was produced with the immunoSEQ multiplex PCR assay. TCRdb mirrors the immuneACCESS table, restricted to in-frame sequences. Some clones are absent from its copies; in checked studies, under half trace to an unresolved V gene, and the reason for the others is unknown. The sample has about 2.1 million clones on record, about 92% of them singletons. Jointly, the top ten make up 1.5% to 2% of the sample. The sample comprised naive CD8+ T cells from PBMCs. The sample's cell subset or site label, in plain terms: CD45RA+CCR7+. These receptors were obtained from a man younger than 35 in good health. Some clones in this sample may be carry-over from other donors' samples.

The V and J genes are TRBV4-1 and TRBJ2-7; 8 nucleotides agree with TRBD2. The CDR3 has 15 amino acids. CDR1 and CDR2 from the germline V gene are MGHRA and YSYEKL. The V and J ends lost 1 base and 5 bases, in that order; junction bases with no gene match: 7. Written as DNA, the CDR3 is TGCGCCAGCAGCCAAGTCGAGCGGGAGCTCCACGAGCAGTACTTC. This encodes CASSQVERELHEQYF.

V and J are TRBV28 and TRBJ2-7; unclear D gene. Germline CDR1 MDHEN, CDR2 SYDVKM. The CDR3 spans 15 residues. The germline V and J ends were trimmed by 8 bases and 2 bases, with 19 bases remaining between them. As DNA, the CDR3 is TGTGCCAGCGCCCCGGTGAGCCCGGTCCCCTACGAGCAGTACTTC. Protein product: CASAPVSPVPYEQYF.

This chain uses TRBV7-8 with TRBJ1-1; D is unclear. Trimming took off 5 bases at V and 0 bases at J, with 19 bases between the two ends. The CDR3 is 17 residues long. Germline V CDR1 and CDR2: SGHVS, FQNEAQ. DNA of the CDR3: TGTGCCAGCAGCCCAAGTGGCAGCTTGGCGGTGAACACTGAAGCTTTCTTT. Its translation: CASSPSGSLAVNTEAFF.

As concerns this clone: This sample also contains other DNA sequences that code for the same CDR3. The chain employs TRBV7-3 and TRBJ2-2, with no clear D. Germline CDR1 SGHTA, CDR2 FQGTGA. V lost 0 bases and J lost 5, with 7 bases in between. The CDR3 has 14 residues. CDR3 protein: CASSLTGGTGELFF. Here the CDR3 DNA reads TGTGCCAGCAGCTTAACAGGTGGAACCGGGGAGCTGTTTTTT.

V is TRBV12-5 and J is TRBJ2-7; D may be TRBD1 (6 bases). The CDR3 has 12 amino acids. With 5 bases removed from V and 5 bases from J, the gap between germline ends came to 10 bases. The germline V gene has CDR1 LGHNT and CDR2 FRNRAP. For the CDR3, the DNA is TGTGCTAGTGGTCAGGGGTTCCACGAGCAGTACTTC. Protein sequence: CASGQGFHEQYF.

A single count supports this clone. Different DNA sequences within this sample yield the same CDR3. The V and J genes are TRBV29-1 and TRBJ2-7, with D possibly matching TRBD1 (5 bases). Germline CDR1 is SQVTM and CDR2 is ANQGSEA. The CDR3 length is 13 residues. The germline V and J ends were trimmed by 2 bases and 0 bases, with 8 bases remaining between them. The CDR3 loop is CSVEQGNSYEQYF. In nucleotides, the CDR3 is TGCAGCGTTGAACAGGGAAACTCCTACGAGCAGTACTTC.

This clone was counted once. V gene TRBV9 combines with J gene TRBJ1-4, with a tentative D call TRBD1 (5 bases). With 0 bases removed from V and 8 bases from J, the gap between germline ends came to 14 bases. The germline V gene has CDR1 SGDLS and CDR2 YYNGEE. The length of the CDR3 is 15 residues. The chain's CDR3 is CASSVVDRGREKLFF. CDR3 sequence (DNA): TGTGCCAGCAGCGTAGTGGATAGGGGAAGGGAAAAACTGTTTTTT. The full variable domain, completed using reference TRBV9 and TRBJ1-4, is DSGVTQTPKHLITATGQRVTLRCSPRSGDLSVYWYQQSLDQGLQFLIQYYNGEERAKGNILERFSAQQFPDLHSELNLSSLELGDSALYFCASSVVDRGREKLFFGSGTQLSVL.

The genes are TRBV15 and TRBJ2-7; 7 nucleotides agree with TRBD1. The length of the CDR3 is 14 residues. The germline V gene encodes CDR1 LNHNV and CDR2 YYDKDF (reference sequence). With V trimmed by 1 base and J by 4 bases, 4 bases remained unmatched. CDR3: CATSRAQGVYEQYF. DNA of the CDR3: TGTGCCACCAGCAGAGCGCAGGGGGTTTACGAGCAGTACTTC. Full variable domain (outside the CDR3, taken from reference TRBV15 and TRBJ2-7): DAMVIQNPRYQVTQFGKPVTLSCSQTLNHNVMYWYQQKSSQAPKLLFHYYDKDFNNEADTPDNFQSRRPNTSFCFLDIRSPGLGDTAMYLCATSRAQGVYEQYFGPGTRLTVT.

The chain carries TRBV11-2 and TRBJ2-7, with D unclear. Germline V gives CDR1 SGHAT, CDR2 FQNNGV. The CDR3 loop spans 16 amino acids. V was cut by 5 bases and J by 2 bases, with 19 bases left in between. The CDR3 nucleotides are TGTGCCAGCAGCCTAAACCCTCCGACCCAAGCCTACGAGCAGTACTTC. Residues: CASSLNPPTQAYEQYF.

This clone showed up just once. Additional DNA sequences in this sample encode the identical CDR3. The rearrangement uses TRBV5-1 and TRBJ2-1; D gene uncertain. Between the trimmed V and J ends, which lost 0 bases and 2 bases, there was a span of 6 bases. CDR3 length: 14 residues. Germline V gives CDR1 SGHRS, CDR2 YFSETQ. CDR3 loop: CASSLAEAYNEQFF. The DNA of the CDR3 is TGCGCCAGCAGCTTGGCCGAAGCCTACAATGAGCAGTTCTTC.

The chain combines TRBV27 with TRBJ2-3; the D gene is possibly TRBD1 (5 bases). This CDR3 is 17 amino acids long. CDR1 and CDR2 from the germline V gene are MNHEY and SMNVEV (reference sequence). Trimming removed 2 bases at V and 2 bases at J, with 17 bases between. This CDR3 is CASSLIDSLVLTDTQYF. CDR3 bases: TGTGCCAGCAGTTTAATAGACAGCCTAGTCCTCACAGATACGCAGTATTTT.

The genes are TRBV19 and TRBJ1-1; the D is unclear. This CDR3 has 15 residues. CDR1 and CDR2 from the germline V gene are LNHDA and SQIVND (reference sequence). V lost 7 bases to trimming and J lost 0 bases, with 15 bases between them. The CDR3 protein is CASTHQEGLNTEAFF. The DNA for the CDR3 is TGTGCCAGTACCCACCAGGAAGGGTTGAACACTGAAGCTTTCTTT.

The rearrangement links TRBV9 to TRBJ2-7; D remains unclear. Germline CDR1 SGDLS, CDR2 YYNGEE. This CDR3 contains 15 residues. Trimming pared 0 bases from V and 3 bases from J, leaving 13 bases between. CDR3 sequence (DNA): TGTGCCAGCAGCGTAGGGGGAAGAAGCGACTACGAGCAGTACTTC. Translation gives CASSVGGRSDYEQYF.